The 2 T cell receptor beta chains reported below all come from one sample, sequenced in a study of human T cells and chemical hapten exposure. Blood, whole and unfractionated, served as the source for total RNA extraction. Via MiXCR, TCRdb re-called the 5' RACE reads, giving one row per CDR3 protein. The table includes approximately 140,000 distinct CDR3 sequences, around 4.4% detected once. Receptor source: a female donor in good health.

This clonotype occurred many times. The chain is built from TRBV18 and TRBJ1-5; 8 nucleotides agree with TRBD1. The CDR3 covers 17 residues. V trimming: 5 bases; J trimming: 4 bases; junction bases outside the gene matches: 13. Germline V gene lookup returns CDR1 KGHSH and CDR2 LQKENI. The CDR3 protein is CASSAAYRGLGNQPQHF. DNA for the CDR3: TGTGCCAGCTCAGCAGCCTACAGGGGGTTAGGGAATCAGCCCCAGCATTTT.

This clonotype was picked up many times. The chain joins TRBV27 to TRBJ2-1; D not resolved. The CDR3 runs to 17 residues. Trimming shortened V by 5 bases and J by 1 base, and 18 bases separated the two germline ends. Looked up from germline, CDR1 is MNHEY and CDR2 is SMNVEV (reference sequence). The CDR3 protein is CASSPTPKGYSYNEQFF. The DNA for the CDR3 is TGTGCCAGCAGTCCGACTCCGAAAGGGTATTCCTACAATGAGCAGTTCTTC.